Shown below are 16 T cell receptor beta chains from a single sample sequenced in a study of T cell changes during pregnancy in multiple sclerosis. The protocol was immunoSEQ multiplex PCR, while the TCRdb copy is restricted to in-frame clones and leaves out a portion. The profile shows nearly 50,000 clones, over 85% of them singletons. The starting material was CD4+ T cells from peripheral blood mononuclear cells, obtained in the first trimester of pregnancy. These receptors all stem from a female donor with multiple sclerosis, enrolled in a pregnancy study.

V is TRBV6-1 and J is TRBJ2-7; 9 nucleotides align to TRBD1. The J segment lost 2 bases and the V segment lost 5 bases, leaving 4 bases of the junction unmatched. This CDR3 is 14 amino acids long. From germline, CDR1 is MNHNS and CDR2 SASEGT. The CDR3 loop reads CASSHRGPPYEQYF. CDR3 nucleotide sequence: TGTGCCAGCAGTCACAGGGGGCCCCCCTACGAGCAGTACTTC.

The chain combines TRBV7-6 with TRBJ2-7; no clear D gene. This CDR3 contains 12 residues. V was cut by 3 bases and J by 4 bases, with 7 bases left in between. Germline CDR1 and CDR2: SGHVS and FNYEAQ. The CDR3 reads CASSLRGYEQYF. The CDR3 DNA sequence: TGTGCCAGCAGCTTGAGAGGATACGAGCAGTACTTC.

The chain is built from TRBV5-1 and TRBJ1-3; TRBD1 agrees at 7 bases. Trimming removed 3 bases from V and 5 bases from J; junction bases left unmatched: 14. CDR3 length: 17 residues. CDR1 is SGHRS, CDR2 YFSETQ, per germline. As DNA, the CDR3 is TGCGCCAGCAGCTCTACAGGGGACGGAGAATCTCGAAACACCATATATTTT. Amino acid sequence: CASSSTGDGESRNTIYF.

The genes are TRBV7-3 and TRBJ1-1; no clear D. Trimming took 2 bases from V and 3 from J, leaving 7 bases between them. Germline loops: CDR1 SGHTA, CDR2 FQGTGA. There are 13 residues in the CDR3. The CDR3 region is CASSLGSDTEAFF. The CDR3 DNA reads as TGTGCCAGCAGCTTAGGTTCGGACACTGAAGCTTTCTTT.

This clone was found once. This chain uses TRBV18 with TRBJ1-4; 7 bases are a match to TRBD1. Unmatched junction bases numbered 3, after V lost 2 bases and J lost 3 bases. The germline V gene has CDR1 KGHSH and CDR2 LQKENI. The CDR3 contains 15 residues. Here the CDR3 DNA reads TGTGCCAGCTCACCAACCGGGACAGCTAATGAAAAACTGTTTTTT. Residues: CASSPTGTANEKLFF.

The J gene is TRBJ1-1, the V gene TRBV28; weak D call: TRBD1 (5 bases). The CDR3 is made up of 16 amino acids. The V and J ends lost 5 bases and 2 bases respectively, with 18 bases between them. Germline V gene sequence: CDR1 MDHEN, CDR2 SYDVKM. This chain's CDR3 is CASSPPPEGRNTEAFF. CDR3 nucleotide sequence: TGTGCCAGCAGTCCCCCCCCGGAGGGGAGAAACACTGAAGCTTTCTTT. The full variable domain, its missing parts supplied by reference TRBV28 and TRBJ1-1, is DVKVTQSSRYLVKRTGEKVFLECVQDMDHENMFWYRQDPGLGLRLIYFSYDVKMKEKGDIPEGYSVSREKKERFSLILESASTNQTSMYLCASSPPPEGRNTEAFFGQGTRLTVV.

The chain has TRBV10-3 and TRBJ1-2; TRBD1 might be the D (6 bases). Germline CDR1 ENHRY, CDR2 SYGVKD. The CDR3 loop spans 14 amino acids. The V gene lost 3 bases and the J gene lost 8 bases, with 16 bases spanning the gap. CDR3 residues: CAISDSRGEGGYTF. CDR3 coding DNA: TGTGCCATCAGTGACTCCAGGGGTGAAGGGGGCTACACCTTC.

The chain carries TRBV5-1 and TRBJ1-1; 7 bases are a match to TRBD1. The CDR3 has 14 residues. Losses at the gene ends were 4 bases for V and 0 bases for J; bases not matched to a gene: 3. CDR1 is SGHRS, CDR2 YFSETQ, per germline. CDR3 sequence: CASSGGQLNTEAFF. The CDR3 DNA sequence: TGCGCCAGCAGCGGGGGACAGCTGAACACTGAAGCTTTCTTT.

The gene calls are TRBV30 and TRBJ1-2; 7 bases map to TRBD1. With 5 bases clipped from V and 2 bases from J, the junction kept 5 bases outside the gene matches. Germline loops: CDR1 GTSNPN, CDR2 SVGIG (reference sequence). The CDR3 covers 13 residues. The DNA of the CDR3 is TGTGCCTGGGCAACAGGGGAAAACTATGGCTACACCTTC. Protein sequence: CAWATGENYGYTF. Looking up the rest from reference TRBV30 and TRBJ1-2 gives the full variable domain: SQTIHQWPATLVQPVGSPLSLECTVEGTSNPNLYWYRQAAGRGLQLLFYSVGIGQISSEVPQNLSASRPQDRQFILSSKKLLLSDSGFYLCAWATGENYGYTFGSGTRLTVV.

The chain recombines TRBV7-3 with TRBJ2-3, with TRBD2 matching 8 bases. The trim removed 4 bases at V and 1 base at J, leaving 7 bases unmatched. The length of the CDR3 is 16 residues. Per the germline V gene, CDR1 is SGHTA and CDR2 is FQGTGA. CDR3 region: CASSSRGGSGTDTQYF. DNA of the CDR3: TGTGCCAGCAGCTCCCGCGGGGGGTCGGGCACAGATACGCAGTATTTT.

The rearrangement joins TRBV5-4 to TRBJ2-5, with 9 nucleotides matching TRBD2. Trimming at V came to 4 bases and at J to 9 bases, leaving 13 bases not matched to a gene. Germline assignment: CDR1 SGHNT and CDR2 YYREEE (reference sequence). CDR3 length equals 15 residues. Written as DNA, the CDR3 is TGTGCCAGCAGCCTAATGGGCGGGGGGGCTGGGGCCCAGTACTTC. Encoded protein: CASSLMGGGAGAQYF.

The CDR3 coding sequence is TGCGCCAGCAGCTTTGAGACAGGTTATTACGAGCAGTACTTC. Encoded protein: CASSFETGYYEQYF. This chain uses TRBV5-1 with TRBJ2-7; tentatively, D is TRBD1 (6 bases). This CDR3 region has 14 residues. Germline CDR1 is SGHRS and CDR2 is YFSETQ. Trimming stripped 2 bases from V and 4 bases from J, with 13 bases between.

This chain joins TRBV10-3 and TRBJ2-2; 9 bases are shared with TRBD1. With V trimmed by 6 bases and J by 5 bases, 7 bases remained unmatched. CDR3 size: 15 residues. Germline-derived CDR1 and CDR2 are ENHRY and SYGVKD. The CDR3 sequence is CAIRLRTGDTGELFF. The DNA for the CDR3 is TGTGCCATCAGGTTGAGGACAGGGGATACCGGGGAGCTGTTTTTT.

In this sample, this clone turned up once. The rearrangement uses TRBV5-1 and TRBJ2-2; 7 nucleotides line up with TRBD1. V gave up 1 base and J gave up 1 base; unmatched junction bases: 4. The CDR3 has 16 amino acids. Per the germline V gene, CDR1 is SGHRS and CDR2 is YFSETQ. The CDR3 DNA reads TGCGCCAGCAGCTTGTTCGGGACAGAGAACACCGGGGAGCTGTTTTTT. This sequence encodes CASSLFGTENTGELFF.

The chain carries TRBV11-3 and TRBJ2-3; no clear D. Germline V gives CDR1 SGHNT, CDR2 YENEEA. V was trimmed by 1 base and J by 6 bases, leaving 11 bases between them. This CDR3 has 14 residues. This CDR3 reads CASSLGRPEDTQYF. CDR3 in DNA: TGTGCCAGCAGCTTAGGCAGGCCCGAGGATACGCAGTATTTT.

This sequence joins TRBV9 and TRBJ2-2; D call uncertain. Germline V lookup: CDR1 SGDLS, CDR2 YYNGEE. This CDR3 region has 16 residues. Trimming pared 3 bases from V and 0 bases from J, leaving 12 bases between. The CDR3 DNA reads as TGTGCCAGCAGCGGATTAGCAGCAGCGAACACCGGGGAGCTGTTTTTT. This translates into CASSGLAAANTGELFF.